This TCR beta chain originates from a study of T cell responses to AZD1222 COVID-19 vaccine (dated by TCRdb to about 2021). General notes on the study: AZD1222 recipients whose second dose came at about 4 weeks and those whose second dose came at about 12 weeks were combined into one group, since spike-specific TCR depth and breadth did not differ between the two schedules. Trial participants were enrolled by age into 18-55, 56-69 and 70-plus year subgroups, with roughly 160, 29 and 62 TCR-sequenced participants respectively. A total of over 230 trial participants underwent TCR sequencing, of whom 200 to 220 received two doses of AZD1222 and some 25 received two doses of the MenACWY control vaccine. General study outcomes and caveats: Vaccine-associated CD4 TCRs spanned the whole spike protein, with dominant responses in regions 160-218 and 743-854. No day 14 peak-response samples were available, so repertoires were characterized only after the peak T cell response. Conclusions about previously exposed vaccinees are limited because only five to seven AZD1222 recipients were SARS-CoV-2 seropositive at baseline. Reportedly, close to half of the unique spike-specific TCRs recognized epitopes lying outside the regions that are mutated in the B.1.351 and B.1.1.7 variants. Participants were mostly white British and included more females than males, and it was suggested by the authors that clonal diversity may have been underestimated. After two AZD1222 doses, spike-specific TCR breadth and depth were significantly higher than at day 0 and than in MenACWY recipients. In the small 56-69-year group, the increase in depth fell short of significance, most likely because of low power.

V has 6 bases trimmed and J has 10 bases trimmed; junction bases matching no gene number 13. From the cysteine up to the phenylalanine, the CDR3 has a length of 15 residues. Solely the CDR3 DNA is kept, with 45 bases framed from the first base. CDR1 is given as LGHDT and CDR2 as YNNKEL, both from the germline V gene (reference sequence). A word on this clone: Which antigen it targets is not known. No much larger clonotype is one base removed from it; base qualities were not supplied.

The CDR3 regions of human TCRbeta chains were analyzed by immunosequencing. Per the original workflow: TCRs in the repertoires were compared against a reference library of SARS-CoV-2-specific TCRs that had been generated with the MIRA antigen-specificity platform. Breadth meant the fraction of unique TCRs that were SARS-CoV-2-associated, whereas depth meant the fraction of total T cells that were SARS-CoV-2-associated. Using the MIRA data, every spike-specific TCR was mapped to the spike region that the TCR reacted to and assigned to either a CD4 or a CD8 class. Log10-transformed breadth and depth values were compared by one-way ANOVA with Sidak's multiple comparisons tests. The immuneACCESS repertoire file appears here via TCRdb, limited to in-frame rearrangements. These files lack a portion of the clones; in checked studies, under half of the deficit traces to unresolved V genes, and the cause of the others is not known. The V and J calls and clone size are taken from that table; D and trimming were inferred from the DNA. For this sample the table gives 100,000 or so clones, of which nearly 90% were detected only once. The ten largest clones take up roughly 14% of the sample.

The sample's time point label, in plain terms: baseline before first vaccination. Samples from vaccinated people were obtained from the UK trials COV001 and COV002, which included a single-blind randomized controlled phase 2/3 trial of AZD1222 (ChAdOx1 nCoV-19) in healthy adults. For TCRbeta chain sequencing, PBMC samples were collected from trial participants at day 0 and at day 28 after the second dose. The sample was peripheral blood, taken on day 0 of AZD1222 vaccination. The clonotype originates from an adult in good health. This chain joins TRBV3-1 (or the pseudogene TRBV3-2) to TRBJ2-1, with 9 middle bases fitting TRBD2. In nucleotides, the sequence is TGTGCCAGCAGGACTTCTAGCGGGGAAGTCTCGGAGCAGTTCTTC. Its amino acids are CASRTSSGEVSEQFF.